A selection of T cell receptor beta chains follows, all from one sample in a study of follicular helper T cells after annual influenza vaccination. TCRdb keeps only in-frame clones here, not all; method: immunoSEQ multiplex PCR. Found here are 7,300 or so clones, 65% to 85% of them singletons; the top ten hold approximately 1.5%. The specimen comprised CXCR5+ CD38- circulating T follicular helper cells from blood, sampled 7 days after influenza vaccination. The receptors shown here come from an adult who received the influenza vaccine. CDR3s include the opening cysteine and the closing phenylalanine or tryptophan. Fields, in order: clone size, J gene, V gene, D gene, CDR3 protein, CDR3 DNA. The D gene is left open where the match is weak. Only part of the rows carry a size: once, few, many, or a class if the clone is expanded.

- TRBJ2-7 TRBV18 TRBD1 CASSPRTGNVYEQYF TGTGCCAGCTCACCGAGGACAGGGAATGTCTACGAGCAGTACTTC
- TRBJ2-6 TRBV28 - CASQIISGANVLTF TGTGCCAGCCAAATTATCTCTGGGGCCAACGTCCTGACTTTC
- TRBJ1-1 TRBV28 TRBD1 CASNLGDRGAEAFF TGTGCCAGCAACCTCGGTGACAGGGGTGCTGAAGCTTTCTTT
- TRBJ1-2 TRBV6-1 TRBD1 CASSTGTDYYGYTF TGTGCCAGCAGTACCGGGACAGACTACTATGGCTACACCTTC
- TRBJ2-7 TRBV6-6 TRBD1 CASSYLGTGKFEQYF TGTGCCAGCAGTTACTTGGGGACAGGGAAGTTCGAGCAGTACTTC
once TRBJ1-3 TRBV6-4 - CASSPRGSSGNTIYF TGTGCCAGCAGTCCGAGGGGGTCCTCTGGAAACACCATATATTTT
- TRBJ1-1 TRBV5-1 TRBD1 CASSLAQGATMNTEAFF TGCGCCAGCAGCTTGGCCCAGGGGGCAACGATGAACACTGAAGCTTTCTTT
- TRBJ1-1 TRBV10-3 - CAIGGKNTEAFF TGTGCCATCGGGGGGAAGAACACTGAAGCTTTCTTT
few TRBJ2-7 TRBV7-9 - CASSFQTATHTEQYF TGTGCCAGCAGCTTCCAGACAGCTACCCACACCGAGCAGTACTTC
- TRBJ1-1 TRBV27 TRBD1 CASSRQGWDTEAFF TGTGCCAGCAGTAGACAGGGTTGGGACACTGAAGCTTTCTTT
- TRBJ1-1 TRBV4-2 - CASSQGGLNTEAFF TGTGCCAGCAGCCAGGGCGGATTGAACACTGAAGCTTTCTTT
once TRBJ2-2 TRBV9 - CASSAGTHGELFF TGTGCCAGCAGCGCCGGGACACACGGGGAGCTGTTTTTT
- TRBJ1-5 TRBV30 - CAWSATTGFGQPQHF TGTGCCTGGAGTGCCACTACAGGGTTTGGTCAGCCCCAGCATTTT
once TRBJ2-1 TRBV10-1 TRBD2 CASSEAGANKNEQFF TGCGCCAGCAGTGAAGCGGGAGCAAATAAGAATGAGCAGTTCTTC
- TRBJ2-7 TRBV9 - CASRKGEGPYEQYF TGTGCCAGCAGGAAGGGAGAGGGACCCTACGAGCAGTACTTC